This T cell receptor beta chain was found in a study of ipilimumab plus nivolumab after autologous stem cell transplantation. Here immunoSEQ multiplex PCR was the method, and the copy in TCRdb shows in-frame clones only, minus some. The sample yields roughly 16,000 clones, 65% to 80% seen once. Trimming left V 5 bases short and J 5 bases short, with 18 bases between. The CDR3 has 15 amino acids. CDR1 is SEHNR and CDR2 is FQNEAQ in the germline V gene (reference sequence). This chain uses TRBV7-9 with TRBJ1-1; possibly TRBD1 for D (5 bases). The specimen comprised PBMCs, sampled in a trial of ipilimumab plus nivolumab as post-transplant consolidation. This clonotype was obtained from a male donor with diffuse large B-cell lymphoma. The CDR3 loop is CASSDPQGTGTEAFF. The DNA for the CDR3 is TGTGCCAGCAGCGATCCCCAGGGAACTGGGACTGAAGCTTTCTTT.